This T cell receptor (beta chain) was obtained from a study of blood T cell repertoires in COVID-19. On the study more broadly: Some COVID-19 samples were acute and others convalescent; all came from the United States, Italy and Spain. Sample material is recorded as cDNA or gDNA derived from T cells, B-cell-depleted T cells, or PBMCs.

Some clones are missing from TCRdb's copy, which holds only in-frame ones; the method was immunoSEQ multiplex PCR. The data show under 300,000 clones, 80% to 90% seen once. The CDR3 is 13 residues long. Trimming cost V 4 bases and J 2 bases, with 9 bases left between them. CDR1 is MGHRA and CDR2 is YSYEKL in the germline V gene. The source is a woman under 40 with COVID-19, enrolled during active disease. The sample was peripheral blood. The chain joins TRBV4-1 to TRBJ2-7; D is undetermined. The CDR3 loop is CASSLRQAYEQYF. The CDR3 DNA is TGCGCCAGCAGCCTTCGACAAGCCTACGAGCAGTACTTC.